These 16 T cell receptor beta chains were sequenced from one sample in a study of T cell changes during pregnancy in multiple sclerosis. TCRdb's copy holds only in-frame clones and misses some; the assay was immunoSEQ multiplex PCR. The sample consists of around 60,000 clones, about 96% of them appearing once. This specimen was CD8+ T cells from peripheral blood mononuclear cells, taken after pregnancy. These receptors were obtained from a female donor with multiple sclerosis, enrolled in a pregnancy study.

CDR3 residues: CASSSQGDYEQYF. CDR3 DNA: TGTGCCAGCAGCTCCCAGGGGGACTACGAGCAGTACTTC. V is TRBV7-8 and J is TRBJ2-7, with 7 bases lining up with TRBD1. The germline V gene has CDR1 SGHVS and CDR2 FQNEAQ. The V segment lost 4 bases and the J segment 3 bases; nucleotides outside the gene matches: 3. The CDR3 loop spans 13 amino acids.

The V and J genes are TRBV2 and TRBJ2-1; tentatively, D is TRBD2 (6 bases). V shed 8 bases and J shed 11 bases, with 16 bases lying between them. CDR3 length: 12 amino acids. Germline V gene lookup returns CDR1 SNHLY and CDR2 FYNNEI. The CDR3 protein is CASVPQLAKQFF. Here the CDR3 DNA reads TGTGCCAGCGTCCCACAACTAGCTAAGCAGTTCTTC.

The chain couples TRBV6-5 to TRBJ1-1, with D unresolved. This CDR3 is built from 16 residues. The germline V gene has CDR1 MNHEY and CDR2 SVGAGI. V was clipped by 0 bases and J by 3 bases, with 14 bases between them. This CDR3 reads CASSYSTHRDHTEAFF. In DNA, the CDR3 is TGTGCCAGCAGTTACTCGACCCACAGAGATCACACTGAAGCTTTCTTT.

This clone was detected once. V gene TRBV2 combines with J gene TRBJ2-1; weak D call: TRBD1 (6 bases). Trimming removed 2 bases at V and 7 bases at J, with 9 bases between. This CDR3 comprises 13 residues. Germline V CDR1 and CDR2: SNHLY, FYNNEI. The CDR3 DNA sequence: TGTGCCAGCAGTGAATACAGGGCTAATGAGCAGTTCTTC. Its translation is CASSEYRANEQFF. The full variable domain, rest sourced from reference TRBV2 and TRBJ2-1, is EPEVTQTPSHQVTQMGQEVILRCVPISNHLYFYWYRQILGQKVEFLVSFYNNEISEKSEIFDDQFSVERPDGSNFTLKIRSTKLEDSAMYFCASSEYRANEQFFGPGTRLTVL.

The chain carries TRBV6-4 and TRBJ2-7; 7 bases map to TRBD2. The CDR3 runs to 13 residues. V trimming: 6 bases; J trimming: 9 bases; junction bases outside the gene matches: 11. Germline V gene sequence: CDR1 MRHNA, CDR2 SNTAGT. The CDR3 coding sequence is TGTGCCAGCAGACCCGCCGGGGGGTCCGGGCAGTACTTC. It yields the protein CASRPAGGSGQYF.

This sequence joins TRBV7-9 and TRBJ2-1; 14 bases agree with TRBD2. The CDR3 is made up of 16 amino acids. Germline lookup yields CDR1 SEHNR and CDR2 FQNEAQ (reference sequence). V lost 5 bases and J lost 7; bases outside the gene matches: 7. The CDR3 sequence is CASSPGTSGSVNEQFF. CDR3 DNA sequence: TGTGCCAGCAGCCCCGGGACTAGCGGGAGTGTAAATGAGCAGTTCTTC.

The V gene is TRBV27, the J gene TRBJ1-1; 7 positions match TRBD1. Germline V gene data show CDR1 as MNHEY and CDR2 as SMNVEV (reference sequence). With V trimmed by 5 bases and J by 4 bases, 10 bases remained unmatched. The CDR3 spans 15 residues. CDR3 DNA: TGTGCCAGCAGTGCGGCGACAGGGCTGGGCACTGAAGCTTTCTTT. It yields the protein CASSAATGLGTEAFF.

V gene TRBV5-4 combines with J gene TRBJ2-7; 7 bases agree with TRBD1. After removal of 5 bases from V and 2 bases from J, the junction contained 7 bases not matched to a gene. CDR1 and CDR2 (germline): SGHNT, YYREEE (reference sequence). CDR3 size: 14 residues. CDR3 in DNA: TGTGCCAGCAGTGGGCAGGGGGACCCCTACGAGCAGTACTTC. It translates to CASSGQGDPYEQYF.

CDR3 DNA: TGTGCCAGCAGCGGACTAGCGGACTACGAGCAGTACTTC. Translating gives CASSGLADYEQYF. The rearrangement joins TRBV5-5 to TRBJ2-7, with 10 positions matching TRBD2. Germline V gene sequence: CDR1 SGHKS, CDR2 YYEKEE (reference sequence). The CDR3 is 13 amino acids. The junction had 1 base not matched to a gene; V was cut back by 4 bases and J by 3 bases.

This clone was observed once. The chain recombines TRBV11-2 with TRBJ2-7, with 8 bases aligning to TRBD1. After removal of 3 bases from V and 1 base from J, the junction contained 5 bases not matched to a gene. CDR1 is SGHAT and CDR2 is FQNNGV in the germline V gene. The CDR3 has 15 amino acids. The CDR3 loop is CASSFGQGASYEQYF. The CDR3 bases are TGTGCCAGCAGCTTCGGACAGGGAGCATCCTACGAGCAGTACTTC.

V gene TRBV7-6 combines with J gene TRBJ1-2; D is ambiguous. The length of the CDR3 is 14 residues. Germline values: CDR1 SGHVS, CDR2 FNYEAQ. Trimming took off 5 bases at V and 2 bases at J, with 12 bases between the two ends. Here the CDR3 DNA reads TGTGCCAGCAGCCCCCTGGGAGAGAACTATGGCTACACCTTC. This gives the protein CASSPLGENYGYTF.

The chain has TRBV27 and TRBJ2-7, with 8 nucleotides matching TRBD1. Germline loops: CDR1 MNHEY, CDR2 SMNVEV (reference sequence). V gave up 5 bases and J gave up 2 bases; unmatched junction bases: 5. The CDR3 totals 14 residues. CDR3 amino acids: CASSRQGPTYEQYF. CDR3 nucleotides: TGTGCCAGCAGTCGACAGGGGCCGACCTACGAGCAGTACTTC.

This clone was seen just once. The chain carries TRBV19 and TRBJ1-2, with a weak D call TRBD1 (6 bases). Per the germline V gene, CDR1 is LNHDA and CDR2 is SQIVND (reference sequence). The V and J ends lost 3 bases and 4 bases respectively, with 24 bases between them. The CDR3 extends over 18 amino acids. The CDR3 sequence is CASSMHRDRDYRSYGYTF. The CDR3 DNA is TGTGCCAGTAGTATGCACAGGGATAGGGATTATAGGAGCTATGGCTACACCTTC.

The rearrangement joins TRBV27 to TRBJ2-1, with 10 bases aligning to TRBD1. CDR1 is MNHEY and CDR2 is SMNVEV in the germline V gene (reference sequence). V lost 4 bases to trimming and J lost 9 bases; unmatched junction nucleotides: 6. The CDR3 is 14 residues long. In DNA, the CDR3 is TGTGCCAGCAGTTCCGGGACAGGGGTCGGTGAGCAGTTCTTC. Translated: CASSSGTGVGEQFF.

The chain recombines TRBV28 with TRBJ2-3, with D unclear. V lost 5 bases and J lost 3, with 15 bases in between. The CDR3 has 15 residues. Germline values: CDR1 MDHEN, CDR2 SYDVKM. CDR3 amino acids: CASSPVWRRTDTQYF. The CDR3, as DNA: TGTGCCAGCAGTCCCGTCTGGCGGCGGACAGATACGCAGTATTTT.

The CDR3 here is CASSFGGPAFF. The CDR3 nucleotides are TGTGCCAGCTCATTCGGAGGCCCGGCTTTCTTT. The V and J genes are TRBV2 and TRBJ1-1; D gene ambiguous. V was cut by 8 bases and J by 11 bases, with 15 bases left in between. Per the germline V gene, CDR1 is SNHLY and CDR2 is FYNNEI. This CDR3 spans 11 amino acids.